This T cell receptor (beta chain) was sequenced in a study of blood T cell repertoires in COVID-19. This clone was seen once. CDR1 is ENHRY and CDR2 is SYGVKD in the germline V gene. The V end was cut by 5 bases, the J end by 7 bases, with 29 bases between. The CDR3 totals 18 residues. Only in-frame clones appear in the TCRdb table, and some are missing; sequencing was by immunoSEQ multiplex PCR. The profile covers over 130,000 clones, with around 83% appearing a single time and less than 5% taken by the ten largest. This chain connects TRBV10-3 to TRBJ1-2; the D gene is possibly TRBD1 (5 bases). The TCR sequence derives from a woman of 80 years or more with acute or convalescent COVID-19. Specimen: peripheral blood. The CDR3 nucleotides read TGTGCCATCAGTCAACAGGACAAGGGAGGGTTTGGTAAGAGTGGCTACACCTTC. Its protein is CAISQQDKGGFGKSGYTF.